The text below deals with one T cell receptor (beta chain). Antigen unknown. TCRdb re-analysed the 5' RACE reads in MiXCR, keeping a single row per CDR3 protein. The table lists approximately 680,000 distinct CDR3 sequences, around 7.4% of them singletons. The data belong to a study of identical twins. Study findings and constraints: Those out-of-frame alpha sequences shared by twins showed an excess of low generation probability. Cord blood's abundant beta clonotypes had fewer insertions, unlike memory repertoires. Conclusions were drawn cross-sectionally by statistical analysis, without following the same donors. Zero-insertion findings could be partly confounded by invariant cells (MAIT and iNKT cells).

Germline V gene sequence: CDR1 SEHNR, CDR2 FQNEAQ (reference sequence). The CDR3 extends over 13 amino acids. V was pared by 5 bases and J by 4 bases, with 3 bases of the junction left unmatched. The same sample was also used in a study of yellow fever vaccine responses in identical twins.

The chain uses TRBV7-9 and TRBJ2-3, with 7 bases that match TRBD1. This clonotype was obtained from a woman aged 18-35 years in good health. Sequenced: PBMCs. CDR3 region: CASSNQGADTQYF. CDR3 nucleotide sequence: TGTGCCAGCAGCAACCAGGGGGCAGATACGCAGTATTTT.